Shown below are 23 T cell receptor beta chains from a single sample sequenced in a study of blood T cell repertoires in COVID-19. Measured with immunoSEQ multiplex PCR; TCRdb has only the in-frame clones, and not every one. The sample holds 310,000 or so clones, 88% seen once. Sequencing input: peripheral blood. These receptors were collected from a woman in her 30s with COVID-19, enrolled during active disease.

This chain uses TRBV28 with TRBJ1-1, with TRBD1 matching 7 bases. V lost 11 bases to trimming and J lost 5 bases; unmatched junction nucleotides: 5. The CDR3 has 11 residues. CDR1 and CDR2 from the germline V gene are MDHEN and SYDVKM. The CDR3 region is CAAGGITEAFF. The CDR3 coding sequence is TGTGCCGCAGGGGGAATAACTGAAGCTTTCTTT.

The chain recombines TRBV6-6 with TRBJ1-6; the D is unclear. Per the germline V gene, CDR1 is MNHNY and CDR2 is SVGAGI (reference sequence). The CDR3 is 12 residues long. Trimming stripped 6 bases from V and 9 bases from J, with 9 bases between. The CDR3 sequence: CASRPVGSPLHF. CDR3 bases: TGTGCCAGCAGGCCCGTCGGTTCACCCCTCCACTTT.

V usage is TRBV5-1 and J usage is TRBJ2-5; D perhaps matches TRBD1 (5 bases). The CDR3 runs to 13 residues. Germline V gene sequence: CDR1 SGHRS, CDR2 YFSETQ. Trimming pared 2 bases from V and 7 bases from J, leaving 12 bases between. CDR3 in DNA: TGCGCCAGCAGCTTAGAAGGGGTCGGGACCCAGTACTTC. It is translated as CASSLEGVGTQYF. Together with reference TRBV5-1 and TRBJ2-5, the CDR3 gives the full variable domain: KAGVTQTPRYLIKTRGQQVTLSCSPISGHRSVSWYQQTPGQGLQFLFEYFSETQRNKGNFPGRFSGRQFSNSRSEMNVSTLELGDSALYLCASSLEGVGTQYFGPGTRLLVL.

The V and J genes are TRBV4-3 and TRBJ1-2, with D possibly matching TRBD1 (6 bases). The V gene lost 1 base and the J gene lost 8 bases, with 23 bases spanning the gap. The CDR3 length is 17 residues. Germline loops: CDR1 LGHNA, CDR2 YSLEER. The CDR3: CASSQVRDTGLINGYTF. The CDR3 nucleotides read TGCGCCAGCAGCCAAGTTCGGGACACGGGTTTGATTAACGGCTACACCTTC.

This clone appeared a single time. The chain uses TRBV4-1 and TRBJ1-2, with no clear D. The germline V and J ends were trimmed by 4 bases and 5 bases, with 14 bases remaining between them. CDR3 length equals 14 residues. Germline CDR1 and CDR2: MGHRA and YSYEKL. The CDR3 protein is CASSRITGSYGYTF. In DNA form, the CDR3 reads TGCGCCAGCAGCCGAATAACCGGGTCTTATGGCTACACCTTC.

The CDR3 region is CASSPGTGVYEQYF. As DNA, the CDR3 is TGCGCCAGCAGCCCGGGGACAGGGGTCTACGAGCAGTACTTC. The V gene is TRBV4-3, the J gene TRBJ2-7, with 10 bases lining up with TRBD1. This CDR3 spans 14 amino acids. The germline V gene encodes CDR1 LGHNA and CDR2 YSLEER. V lost 4 bases, J lost 3 bases, and 3 bases stayed unmatched.

The rearrangement uses TRBV6-6 and TRBJ2-7, with a tentative D call TRBD1 (6 bases). Germline V CDR1 and CDR2: MNHNY, SVGAGI (reference sequence). This CDR3 is 14 amino acids long. The germline V and J ends were trimmed by 8 bases and 5 bases, with 19 bases remaining between them. The CDR3 sequence: CASRPGNAGDEQYF. CDR3 nucleotides: TGTGCCAGCCGCCCGGGAAACGCAGGGGACGAGCAGTACTTC.

The chain carries TRBV5-6 and TRBJ1-5, with 7 bases identical to TRBD1. Germline V gene sequence: CDR1 SGHDT, CDR2 YYEEEE. The CDR3 extends over 16 amino acids. J lost 6 bases, V lost 3 bases, and 12 bases had no gene match. CDR3 in amino acids: CASSSLGGGSFQPQHF. The CDR3 region has the DNA TGTGCCAGCAGCTCCCTCGGAGGGGGCTCGTTTCAGCCCCAGCATTTT. Full variable domain (rest looked up from reference TRBV5-6 and TRBJ1-5): DAGVTQSPTHLIKTRGQQVTLRCSPKSGHDTVSWYQQALGQGPQFIFQYYEEEERQRGNFPDRFSGHQFPNYSSELNVNALLLGDSALYLCASSSLGGGSFQPQHFGDGTRLSIL.

This clone was found once. This CDR3 reads CASSPSYFRPSGNEQFF. The CDR3 DNA reads TGCGCCAGCAGCCCCTCTTACTTTAGGCCCTCAGGGAATGAGCAGTTCTTC. This chain joins TRBV4-3 and TRBJ2-1; a weak D match, TRBD1 (5 bases). Trimming took off 4 bases at V and 7 bases at J, with 23 bases between the two ends. CDR1 LGHNA and CDR2 YSLEER come from the germline V gene. The CDR3 extends over 17 amino acids.

This chain connects TRBV10-1 to TRBJ2-5, with 14 bases identical to TRBD2. This CDR3 spans 18 amino acids. CDR1 WNHNN and CDR2 SYGVQD come from the germline V gene (reference sequence). V lost 5 bases to trimming and J lost 5 bases; unmatched junction nucleotides: 13. Written as DNA, the CDR3 is TGCGCCAGCAGTCCCGGGACTAGCGGGAGTAGAAGAGAGGAGACCCAGTACTTC. It specifies CASSPGTSGSRREETQYF.

This chain uses TRBV5-1 with TRBJ1-2; D remains unclear. The CDR3 extends over 14 amino acids. V was clipped by 4 bases and J by 2 bases, with 12 bases between them. CDR1 and CDR2 from the germline V gene are SGHRS and YFSETQ. The CDR3 region is CASSPRGSNYGYTF. CDR3 bases: TGCGCCAGCAGCCCCCGGGGATCGAACTATGGCTACACCTTC.

The gene calls are TRBV11-2 and TRBJ2-7; D is ambiguous. Looked up from germline, CDR1 is SGHAT and CDR2 is FQNNGV. This CDR3 is 12 amino acids long. Trimming pared 5 bases from V and 1 base from J, leaving 6 bases between. The chain's CDR3 is CASSLNSYEQYF. In DNA, the CDR3 is TGTGCCAGCAGCCTAAATTCCTACGAGCAGTACTTC. The full variable domain, in which reference TRBV11-2 and TRBJ2-7 provide the parts outside the CDR3, is EAGVAQSPRYKIIEKRQSVAFWCNPISGHATLYWYQQILGQGPKLLIQFQNNGVVDDSQLPKDRFSAERLKGVDSTLKIQPAKLEDSAVYLCASSLNSYEQYFGPGTRLTVT.

The V call is TRBV11-2, the J call TRBJ1-3; D is undetermined. Trimming removed 2 bases from V and 6 bases from J, with 20 bases in between. Looked up from germline, CDR1 is SGHAT and CDR2 is FQNNGV. The CDR3 totals 17 residues. The CDR3 sequence is CASSLREGSGQLNTIYF. The CDR3 DNA reads as TGTGCCAGCAGCTTAAGGGAGGGTTCAGGCCAATTAAACACCATATATTTT.

The V and J genes are TRBV2 and TRBJ1-2; 10 bases are a match to TRBD1. Germline V gene lookup returns CDR1 SNHLY and CDR2 FYNNEI. CDR3 length equals 14 residues. Trimming removed 7 bases from V and 4 bases from J; junction bases left unmatched: 6. CDR3 loop: CASTATGGGYGYTF. The DNA of the CDR3 is TGTGCCAGCACCGCGACAGGGGGCGGCTATGGCTACACCTTC.

The chain uses TRBV4-1 and TRBJ2-1, with TRBD2 matching over 10 bases. V shed 8 bases and J 6 bases; nucleotides not matched to a gene: 4. This CDR3 has 13 residues. CDR1 MGHRA and CDR2 YSYEKL come from the germline V gene. DNA for the CDR3: TGCGCCAGCGGACTAGCGGACGGCAATGAGCAGTTCTTC. This encodes CASGLADGNEQFF.

This clone is a singleton in its sample. The CDR3 DNA reads as TGTGCCAGCAGTGAAGCGGGGACAGGGGGACGAGATACGCAGTATTTT. It is translated as CASSEAGTGGRDTQYF. The V and J genes are TRBV6-1 and TRBJ2-3; 11 bases line up with TRBD1. The CDR3 has 16 amino acids. Looked up from germline, CDR1 is MNHNS and CDR2 is SASEGT. The J segment lost 5 bases and the V segment lost 0 bases, leaving 4 bases of the junction unmatched.

The rearrangement links TRBV19 to TRBJ1-1; D is ambiguous. Germline V lookup: CDR1 LNHDA, CDR2 SQIVND (reference sequence). The V and J ends lost 3 bases and 5 bases respectively, with 10 bases between them. The CDR3 consists of 13 residues. CDR3 protein: CASSMWEKTEAFF. The CDR3, as DNA: TGTGCCAGTAGTATGTGGGAGAAGACTGAAGCTTTCTTT.

The rearrangement joins TRBV19 to TRBJ2-3, with 11 bases that match TRBD2. The CDR3 length is 15 residues. The ends lost 5 bases at V and 4 bases at J; junction bases unmatched: 5. Germline values: CDR1 LNHDA, CDR2 SQIVND (reference sequence). The CDR3 sequence is CASSPRLAGSDTQYF. The DNA for the CDR3 is TGTGCCAGTAGTCCCCGACTAGCGGGGTCAGATACGCAGTATTTT.

Points on this clone: The junction differs from germline at one of its ends, possibly a read error. The V gene is TRBV10-3, the J gene TRBJ1-5, with D hard to call. Germline V CDR1 and CDR2: ENHRY, SYGVKD. This CDR3 contains 14 residues. The CDR3 DNA follows: TGTGCCATCACTGAGGATGGAGGGAATCAGCCCCAGCATTTT. It yields the protein CAITEDGGNQPQHF.

The chain has TRBV30 and TRBJ2-7; weak D call: TRBD2 (6 bases). CDR1 is GTSNPN and CDR2 is SVGIG in the germline V gene (reference sequence). This CDR3 region has 13 residues. Trimming stripped 3 bases from V and 3 bases from J, with 12 bases between. The CDR3 region is CAWSRDSLYEQYF. CDR3 bases: TGTGCCTGGAGCCGGGACTCCCTCTACGAGCAGTACTTC.

This rearrangement joins TRBV5-1 to TRBJ1-3, with TRBD1 as a possible D gene (6 bases). This CDR3 spans 14 amino acids. Trimming removed 4 bases from V and 8 bases from J, with 16 bases in between. Germline V gene data show CDR1 as SGHRS and CDR2 as YFSETQ. CDR3 amino acids: CASSLKQGMDTIYF. The CDR3 coding sequence is TGCGCCAGCAGCCTGAAACAGGGTATGGACACCATATATTTT.

The gene calls are TRBV24-1 and TRBJ2-3; D possibly corresponds to TRBD2 (6 bases). Trimming cost V 0 bases and J 6 bases, with 9 bases left between them. The germline CDR1 and CDR2 sequences are KGHDR and SFDVKD. This CDR3 comprises 14 residues. CDR3 loop: CATSDLGRTDTQYF. In DNA, the CDR3 is TGTGCCACCAGTGATTTGGGGAGGACGGATACGCAGTATTTT.

V and J are TRBV30 and TRBJ2-1, with D possibly being TRBD2 (7 bases). Trimming shortened V by 4 bases and J by 6 bases, and 16 bases separated the two germline ends. The CDR3 loop spans 14 amino acids. The germline gives CDR1 GTSNPN, CDR2 SVGIG (reference sequence). CDR3 in DNA: TGTGCCTGGAAAGGGGGGGGAGATAGCAATGAGCAGTTCTTC. This encodes CAWKGGGDSNEQFF.